The 19 T cell receptor beta chains given below trace back to one sample, sequenced in a study of blood T cell repertoires in COVID-19 (dated by TCRdb to 2020 to 2021). Library preparation employed the immunoSEQ multiplex PCR assay. The clones in this table, taken by TCRdb from immuneACCESS, are in-frame only. Not every clone is retained; where verified, under half of the shortfall comes from an unresolved V gene, and the cause of the rest is unknown. The sample contains about 49,000 clones, approximately 90% of them found a single time. The ten largest account for under 6% of the sample. The sequenced sample was peripheral blood. Receptors were obtained from a man aged 35-49 years with active COVID-19.

This chain joins TRBV19 and TRBJ1-6, with a weak D call TRBD1 (5 bases). Germline V gene data show CDR1 as LNHDA and CDR2 as SQIVND (reference sequence). The V end was cut by 5 bases, the J end by 8 bases, with 16 bases between. The CDR3 is made up of 15 amino acids. CDR3 DNA: TGTGCCAGTAGTTTACGCACGGGAGGGGATTCACCCCTCCACTTT. Its translation is CASSLRTGGDSPLHF.

The V gene is TRBV4-1, the J gene TRBJ1-2; 7 nucleotides match TRBD1. The CDR3 sequence is 13 residues long. Germline loops: CDR1 MGHRA, CDR2 YSYEKL. V lost 1 base to trimming and J lost 7 bases; unmatched junction nucleotides: 3. The CDR3 region has the DNA TGCGCCAGCAGCCAAGCAGGGGGGAGTGGCTACACCTTC. Amino acids: CASSQAGGSGYTF.

J is TRBJ1-1 and V is TRBV5-4; maybe TRBD1 (5 bases). Germline CDR1 reads SGHNT; CDR2 reads YYREEE (reference sequence). The length of the CDR3 is 14 residues. V lost 3 bases to trimming and J lost 3 bases, with 12 bases between them. The CDR3 region is CASSSYGTYTEAFF. The DNA for the CDR3 is TGTGCCAGCAGCTCCTACGGGACTTACACTGAAGCTTTCTTT.

This clone has a single count. The genes are TRBV7-6 and TRBJ2-5; D possibly corresponds to TRBD1 (6 bases). The CDR3 consists of 15 residues. Trimming left V 2 bases short and J 6 bases short, with 16 bases between. Germline-derived CDR1 and CDR2 are SGHVS and FNYEAQ. CDR3 sequence (DNA): TGTGCCAGCAGCTTAAGCGCGACAGGTCGACAGACCCAGTACTTC. It is translated as CASSLSATGRQTQYF.

The rearrangement links TRBV6-5 to TRBJ2-7; tentative D call: TRBD2 (6 bases). Germline V gene data show CDR1 as MNHEY and CDR2 as SVGAGI. The V gene lost 1 base and the J gene lost 2 bases, with 12 bases spanning the gap. The CDR3 is 15 residues long. The CDR3 bases are TGTGCCAGCAGTTACTTTGGCGGGGAGACCTACGAGCAGTACTTC. This translates into CASSYFGGETYEQYF.

The chain has TRBV6-4 and TRBJ1-1, with D possibly being TRBD1 (6 bases). The CDR3 loop spans 14 amino acids. Per the germline V gene, CDR1 is MRHNA and CDR2 is SNTAGT. V lost 5 bases, J lost 5 bases, and 15 bases lay in between. DNA of the CDR3: TGTGCCAGCAGTCCATCGGGGGGGCTGACTGAAGCTTTCTTT. This gives the protein CASSPSGGLTEAFF.

V gene TRBV30 combines with J gene TRBJ2-7, with D possibly being TRBD1 (5 bases). Trimming removed 2 bases from V and 3 bases from J, with 20 bases in between. This CDR3 has 16 residues. Germline V gene sequence: CDR1 GTSNPN, CDR2 SVGIG (reference sequence). The CDR3 is CAWSTTLGVAYYEQYF. The CDR3, as DNA: TGTGCCTGGAGTACCACATTAGGGGTCGCCTACTACGAGCAGTACTTC.

The chain joins TRBV6-5 to TRBJ2-3, with 10 bases fitting TRBD2. V was clipped by 6 bases and J by 2 bases; unmatched bases: 5. Germline V gene sequence: CDR1 MNHEY, CDR2 SVGAGI. The CDR3 consists of 15 residues. The CDR3 DNA sequence: TGTGCCAGCAGGCTAGCGGGAGACACCACAGATACGCAGTATTTT. It translates to CASRLAGDTTDTQYF.

This clone has only a few counts. The chain uses TRBV6-2 or TRBV6-3 and TRBJ2-3; D call uncertain. The CDR3 runs to 15 residues. V was pared by 0 bases and J by 4 bases, with 11 bases between. Germline V gene lookup returns CDR1 MNHEY and CDR2 SVGEGT. The CDR3 region has the DNA TGTGCCAGCAGTTACTCATCCGGTCAGGCAGATACGCAGTATTTT. Its translation is CASSYSSGQADTQYF.

The sample holds one count of this clone. The genes are TRBV14 and TRBJ2-6; D might be TRBD2 (6 bases). CDR1 is SGHDN, CDR2 FVKESK, per germline. The V end lost 5 bases, the J end lost 0 bases, and 11 bases lay between the germline ends. CDR3 length equals 16 residues. Here the CDR3 reads CASSFTGGSGANVLTF. The CDR3 nucleotides read TGTGCCAGCAGCTTCACCGGGGGCTCTGGGGCCAACGTCCTGACTTTC.

This rearrangement joins TRBV4-1 to TRBJ1-5, with D possibly TRBD1 on 5 matching bases. Germline V gene lookup returns CDR1 MGHRA and CDR2 YSYEKL. Deletions cut 3 bases from V and 5 bases from J, with 14 bases between. This CDR3 region has 15 residues. The CDR3 spells CASSQGDSSYQPQHF. The CDR3 bases are TGCGCCAGCAGCCAGGGCGACAGCTCCTATCAGCCCCAGCATTTT.

The chain has TRBV6-5 and TRBJ1-6; 8 nucleotides align to TRBD1. Unmatched junction bases numbered 5, after V lost 10 bases and J lost 9 bases. This CDR3 region has 12 residues. Germline-derived CDR1 and CDR2 are MNHEY and SVGAGI. This CDR3 reads CATRTGFSPLHF. The DNA for the CDR3 is TGTGCCACCCGGACAGGGTTTTCACCCCTCCACTTT.

The DNA of the CDR3 is TGTGCCAGCAGTTCCATCCGGGACAGAGGAAAATCCCCGCGTCTTACTGAAGCTTTCTTT. The encoded protein is CASSSIRDRGKSPRLTEAFF. The chain recombines TRBV28 with TRBJ1-1; 7 positions match TRBD1. The CDR3 has 20 amino acids. Germline V gene data show CDR1 as MDHEN and CDR2 as SYDVKM. V shed 4 bases, J shed 5 bases, and the junction held 25 bases outside the gene matches. Full variable domain (rest looked up from reference TRBV28 and TRBJ1-1): DVKVTQSSRYLVKRTGEKVFLECVQDMDHENMFWYRQDPGLGLRLIYFSYDVKMKEKGDIPEGYSVSREKKERFSLILESASTNQTSMYLCASSSIRDRGKSPRLTEAFFGQGTRLTVV.

V usage is TRBV10-3 and J usage is TRBJ2-1; TRBD2 aligns across 10 bases. The CDR3 totals 14 residues. Trimming at V came to 11 bases and at J to 5 bases, leaving 9 bases not matched to a gene. CDR1 and CDR2 from the germline V gene are ENHRY and SYGVKD. CDR3 nucleotides: TGTGCCGTCCAGGGGACTAGCGCCAACAATGAGCAGTTCTTC. This translates into CAVQGTSANNEQFF.

This clone occurred once. The rearrangement uses TRBV25-1 and TRBJ2-7; 7 nucleotides agree with TRBD1. Losses at the gene ends were 8 bases for V and 3 bases for J; bases not matched to a gene: 1. Germline V CDR1 and CDR2: MGHDK, SYGVNS. The CDR3 is 11 amino acids. DNA for the CDR3: TGTGCCAGCGGGGACAGCTACGAGCAGTACTTC. It specifies CASGDSYEQYF.

This rearrangement joins TRBV5-4 to TRBJ1-5; possible D gene TRBD1, 5 bases. The V gene lost 5 bases and the J gene lost 1 base, with 22 bases spanning the gap. The CDR3 is 18 amino acids. The germline V gene encodes CDR1 SGHNT and CDR2 YYREEE (reference sequence). The CDR3 bases are TGTGCCAGCAGGGTCGTAACCGCGGGGGGGACGAGCAATCAGCCCCAGCATTTT. The encoded protein is CASRVVTAGGTSNQPQHF.

This chain connects TRBV28 to TRBJ1-6, with 10 bases identical to TRBD1. Germline V lookup: CDR1 MDHEN, CDR2 SYDVKM. CDR3 size: 16 residues. The ends lost 2 bases at V and 7 bases at J; junction bases unmatched: 5. CDR3 sequence reads: CASSLPLGQGNSPLHF. The CDR3 nucleotides read TGTGCCAGCAGTTTACCCCTGGGACAGGGGAATTCACCCCTCCACTTT.

The J gene is TRBJ2-7, the V gene TRBV3-1 (or the pseudogene TRBV3-2); the D is unclear. In germline, CDR1 is LGHDT, CDR2 YNNKEL (reference sequence). CDR3 length: 14 residues. The V end was cut by 0 bases, the J end by 0 bases, with 6 bases between. The CDR3 reads CASSQDLRSYEQYF. For the CDR3, the DNA is TGTGCCAGCAGCCAAGATCTGCGCTCCTACGAGCAGTACTTC.

The V gene is TRBV6-5, the J gene TRBJ1-4; 8 bases line up with TRBD1. This CDR3 spans 15 amino acids. Germline V gene sequence: CDR1 MNHEY, CDR2 SVGAGI. Trimming took 6 bases from V and 5 from J; bases not matched to a gene: 8. The CDR3 nucleotides read TGTGCCAGCAGGACAGGGGCGTACTGGAATGAAAAACTGTTTTTT. Protein: CASRTGAYWNEKLFF.